This TCR beta chain was documented in a study of cytomegalovirus exposure and HLA in healthy donors. Study-level information: There were some 410 genotyped donors. Of these, about 86% fell in the genetic ancestry cluster associated with self-reported Caucasian donors.

Germline CDR1 reads SQVTM; CDR2 reads ANQGSEA. The ends lost 6 bases at V and 5 bases at J; junction bases unmatched: 10. The CDR3 extends over 13 amino acids. Researchers ran the PCR with 60 Vbeta and 13 Jbeta primers. Profiling relied on immunoSEQ multiplex PCR, and the TCRdb table lists in-frame clones only, not all of them. Altogether over 150,000 clones are present, approximately 79% being singletons, with the ten largest covering 3.5% to 5%. The sequencing input was PBMCs. The chain combines TRBV29-1 with TRBJ2-7; TRBD1 matches 7 bases. The sequence was collected from a man aged 40-49 years in good health and CMV-seronegative. The CDR3 coding sequence is TGCAGCGTGCTAGACAGGGTCGGTGACGAGCAGTACTTC. Translation gives CSVLDRVGDEQYF.